The 3 T cell receptor beta chains reported below all come from one sample, sequenced in a study of human T cells and chemical hapten exposure (dated by TCRdb to the early 2020s). The sample's time point, from its label and the paper: healthy volunteer bleed at 2 weeks. Unfractionated whole blood was collected in Tempus Blood RNA tubes, and total RNA was extracted from that blood. Libraries were prepared through RACE. The data were produced on a NextSeq 500. TCRdb handled the public reads itself, with Q25 trimming in fastp and clone calling in MiXCR, and kept productive beta chains. A single entry per CDR3 protein holds the most common genes and DNA from its merged rows. Recorded for this sample are around 130,000 distinct CDR3 sequences; about 9% of them occurred a single time. Together, the top ten hold 1.5% to 2% of the sample. The specimen was whole blood. Receptors were obtained from a male donor in good health. Some clones in this sample may be carry-over from other donors' samples.

V is TRBV11-2 and J is TRBJ2-5, with D uncertain. CDR1 is SGHAT and CDR2 is FQNNGV in the germline V gene. Trimming removed 2 bases from V and 2 bases from J, with 9 bases in between. This CDR3 comprises 14 residues. The CDR3 loop is CASSLSVLQETQYF. CDR3 nucleotide sequence: TGTGCCAGCAGCTTAAGTGTGCTACAAGAGACCCAGTACTTC.

This clonotype was detected ten times or more. The chain recombines TRBV12-3 or TRBV12-4 with TRBJ2-7; D perhaps matches TRBD2 (7 bases). V lost 6 bases, J lost 4 bases, and 25 bases lay in between. The CDR3 consists of 17 residues. The CDR3 bases are TGTGCCAGCAGCCTCCGGGACAAGAAGGTAGCGGGTTACGAGCAGTACTTC. It yields the protein CASSLRDKKVAGYEQYF.

This clonotype was detected many times. This chain links TRBV27 with TRBJ2-1; D gene ambiguous. Germline V gives CDR1 MNHEY, CDR2 SMNVEV (reference sequence). The CDR3 sequence is 14 residues long. V lost 6 bases, J lost 7 bases, and 16 bases lay in between. CDR3 DNA sequence: TGTGCCAGCAGACCGGTTGGGGTGATAAATGAGCAGTTCTTC. This encodes CASRPVGVINEQFF.